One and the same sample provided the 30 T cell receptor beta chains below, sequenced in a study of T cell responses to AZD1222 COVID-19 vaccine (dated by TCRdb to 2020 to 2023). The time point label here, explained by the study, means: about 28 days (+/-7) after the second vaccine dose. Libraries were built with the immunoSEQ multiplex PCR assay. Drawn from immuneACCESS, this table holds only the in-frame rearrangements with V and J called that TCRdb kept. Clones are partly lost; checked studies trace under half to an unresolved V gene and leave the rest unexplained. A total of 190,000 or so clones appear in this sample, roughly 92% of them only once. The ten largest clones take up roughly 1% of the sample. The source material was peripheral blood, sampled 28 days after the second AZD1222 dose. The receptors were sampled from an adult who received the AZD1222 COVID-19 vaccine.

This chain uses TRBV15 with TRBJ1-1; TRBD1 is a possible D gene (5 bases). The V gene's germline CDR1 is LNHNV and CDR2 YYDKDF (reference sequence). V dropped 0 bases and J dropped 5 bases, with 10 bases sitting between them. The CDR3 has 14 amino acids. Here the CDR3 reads CATSRDRGVTEAFF. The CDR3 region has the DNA TGTGCCACCAGCAGAGATCGGGGGGTGACTGAAGCTTTCTTT.

The CDR3 reads CASGLAGRNTGELFF. CDR3 nucleotide sequence: TGTGCTAGTGGTTTGGCGGGCCGGAACACCGGGGAGCTGTTTTTT. The rearrangement links TRBV12-5 to TRBJ2-2, with unresolved D. With 1 base removed from V and 1 base from J, the gap between germline ends came to 7 bases. The CDR3 totals 15 residues. CDR1 and CDR2 (germline): LGHNT, FRNRAP.

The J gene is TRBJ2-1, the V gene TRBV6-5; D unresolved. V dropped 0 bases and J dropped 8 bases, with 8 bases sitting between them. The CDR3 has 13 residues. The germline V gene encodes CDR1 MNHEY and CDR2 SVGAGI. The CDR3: CASSYSGRHEQFF. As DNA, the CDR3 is TGTGCCAGCAGTTACTCTGGACGTCATGAGCAGTTCTTC.

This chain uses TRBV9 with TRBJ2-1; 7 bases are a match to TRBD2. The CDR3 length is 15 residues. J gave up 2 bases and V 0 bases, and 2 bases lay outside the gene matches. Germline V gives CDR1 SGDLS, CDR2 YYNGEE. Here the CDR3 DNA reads TGTGCCAGCAGCGTAGTAGCGGGCGCCTACAATGAGCAGTTCTTC. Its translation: CASSVVAGAYNEQFF.

The DNA for the CDR3 is TGCGCCAGCAGCTTGGAAGGACAGCCTGGAAACACCATATATTTT. It encodes CASSLEGQPGNTIYF. The gene calls are TRBV5-1 and TRBJ1-3; D is perhaps TRBD1 (6 bases). Germline loops: CDR1 SGHRS, CDR2 YFSETQ. This CDR3 is built from 15 residues. Trimming took off 0 bases at V and 2 bases at J, with 9 bases between the two ends.

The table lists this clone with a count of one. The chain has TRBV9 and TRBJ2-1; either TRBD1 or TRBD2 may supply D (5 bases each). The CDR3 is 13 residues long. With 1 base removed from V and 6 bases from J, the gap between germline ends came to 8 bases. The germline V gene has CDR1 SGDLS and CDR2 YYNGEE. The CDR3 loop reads CASSVMGVNEQFF. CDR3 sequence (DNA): TGTGCCAGCAGCGTAATGGGGGTCAATGAGCAGTTCTTC.

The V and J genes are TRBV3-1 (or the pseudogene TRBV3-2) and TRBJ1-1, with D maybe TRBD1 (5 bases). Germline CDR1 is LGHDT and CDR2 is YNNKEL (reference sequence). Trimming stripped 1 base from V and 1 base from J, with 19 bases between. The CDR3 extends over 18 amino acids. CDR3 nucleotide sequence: TGTGCCAGCAGCCAAGGAGGTGGCAGGGATTTTGGGAACACTGAAGCTTTCTTT. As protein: CASSQGGGRDFGNTEAFF.

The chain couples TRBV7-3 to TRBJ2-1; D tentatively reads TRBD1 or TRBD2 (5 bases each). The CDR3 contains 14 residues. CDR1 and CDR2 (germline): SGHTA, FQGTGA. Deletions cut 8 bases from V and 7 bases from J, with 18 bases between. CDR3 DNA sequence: TGTGCCAGCGGGTCCGGGACCAAGGGAAATGAGCAGTTCTTC. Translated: CASGSGTKGNEQFF.

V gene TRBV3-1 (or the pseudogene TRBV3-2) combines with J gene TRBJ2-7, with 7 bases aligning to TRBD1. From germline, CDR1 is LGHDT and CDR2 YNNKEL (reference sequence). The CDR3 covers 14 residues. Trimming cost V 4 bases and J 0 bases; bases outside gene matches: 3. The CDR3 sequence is CASSLGQISYEQYF. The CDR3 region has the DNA TGTGCCAGCAGCCTGGGACAGATCTCCTACGAGCAGTACTTC.

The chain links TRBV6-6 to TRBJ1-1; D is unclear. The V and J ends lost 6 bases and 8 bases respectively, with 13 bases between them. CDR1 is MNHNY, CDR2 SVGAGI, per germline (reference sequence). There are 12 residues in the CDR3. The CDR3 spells CASRLVGMEAFF. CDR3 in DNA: TGTGCCAGCAGACTAGTGGGCATGGAAGCTTTCTTT.

The CDR3: CAWSPGTGWGNQPQHF. As DNA, the CDR3 is TGTGCCTGGAGCCCGGGGACAGGTTGGGGCAATCAGCCCCAGCATTTT. The rearrangement uses TRBV30 and TRBJ1-5; 8 bases line up with TRBD1. Germline V gene lookup returns CDR1 GTSNPN and CDR2 SVGIG (reference sequence). Trimming at V came to 3 bases and at J to 2 bases, leaving 9 bases not matched to a gene. CDR3 length equals 16 residues.

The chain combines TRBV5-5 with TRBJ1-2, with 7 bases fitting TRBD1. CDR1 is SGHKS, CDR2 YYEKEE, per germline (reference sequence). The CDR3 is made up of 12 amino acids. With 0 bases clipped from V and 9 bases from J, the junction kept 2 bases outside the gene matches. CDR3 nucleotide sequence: TGTGCCAGCAGCTTGGAGACAGGGAGCTACACCTTC. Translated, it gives CASSLETGSYTF.

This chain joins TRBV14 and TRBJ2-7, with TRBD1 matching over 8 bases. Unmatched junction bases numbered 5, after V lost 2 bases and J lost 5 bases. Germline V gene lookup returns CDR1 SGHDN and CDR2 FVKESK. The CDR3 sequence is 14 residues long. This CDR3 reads CASSQRTGPHEQYF. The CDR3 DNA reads TGTGCCAGCAGCCAAAGGACAGGGCCCCACGAGCAGTACTTC. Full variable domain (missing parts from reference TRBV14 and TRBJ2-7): EAGVTQFPSHSVIEKGQTVTLRCDPISGHDNLYWYRRVMGKEIKFLLHFVKESKQDESGMPNNRFLAERTGGTYSTLKVQPAELEDSGVYFCASSQRTGPHEQYFGPGTRLTVT.

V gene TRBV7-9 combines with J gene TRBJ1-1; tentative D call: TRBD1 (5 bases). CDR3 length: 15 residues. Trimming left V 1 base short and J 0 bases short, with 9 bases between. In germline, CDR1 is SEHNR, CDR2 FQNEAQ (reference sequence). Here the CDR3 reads CASSLVRGLNTEAFF. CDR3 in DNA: TGTGCCAGCAGCTTAGTTCGGGGCCTGAACACTGAAGCTTTCTTT.

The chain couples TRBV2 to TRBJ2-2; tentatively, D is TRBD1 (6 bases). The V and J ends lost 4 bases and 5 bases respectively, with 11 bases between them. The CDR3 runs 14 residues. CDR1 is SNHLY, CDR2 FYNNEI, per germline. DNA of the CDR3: TGTGCCAGCAGTGTACAGGGAAGGACCGGGGAGCTGTTTTTT. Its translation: CASSVQGRTGELFF.

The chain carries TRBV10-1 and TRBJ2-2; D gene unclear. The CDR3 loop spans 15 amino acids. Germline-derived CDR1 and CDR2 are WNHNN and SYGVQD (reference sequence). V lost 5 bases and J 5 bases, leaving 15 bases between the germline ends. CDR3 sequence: CASSLVRTRTGELFF. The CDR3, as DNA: TGCGCCAGCAGTCTTGTACGGACGCGGACCGGGGAGCTGTTTTTT.

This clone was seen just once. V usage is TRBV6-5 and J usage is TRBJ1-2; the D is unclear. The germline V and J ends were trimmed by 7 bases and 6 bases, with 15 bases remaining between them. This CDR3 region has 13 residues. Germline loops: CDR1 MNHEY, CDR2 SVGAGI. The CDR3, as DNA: TGTGCCAGCATCTCATCGTACGGCAATGGCTACACCTTC. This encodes CASISSYGNGYTF.

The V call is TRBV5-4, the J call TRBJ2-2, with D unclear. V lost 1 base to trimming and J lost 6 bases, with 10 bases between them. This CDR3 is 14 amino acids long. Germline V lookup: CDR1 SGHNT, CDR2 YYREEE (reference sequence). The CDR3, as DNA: TGTGCCAGCAGCTTGAGGGATGTGGCCGGGGAGCTGTTTTTT. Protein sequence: CASSLRDVAGELFF.

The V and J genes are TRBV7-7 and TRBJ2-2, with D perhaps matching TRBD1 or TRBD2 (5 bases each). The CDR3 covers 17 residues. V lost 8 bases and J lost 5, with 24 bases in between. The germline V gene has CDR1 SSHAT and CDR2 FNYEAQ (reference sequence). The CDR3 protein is CASSKKAERGGTGELFF. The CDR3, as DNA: TGTGCCAGCTCCAAAAAAGCCGAGAGGGGCGGGACCGGGGAGCTGTTTTTT.

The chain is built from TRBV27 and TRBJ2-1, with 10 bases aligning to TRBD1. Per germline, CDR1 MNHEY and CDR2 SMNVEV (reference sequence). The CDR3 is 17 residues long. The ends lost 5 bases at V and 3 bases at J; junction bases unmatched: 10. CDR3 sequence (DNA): TGTGCCAGCAGTGCCCGGGACAGGGGAGGCTTCTACAATGAGCAGTTCTTC. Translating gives CASSARDRGGFYNEQFF.

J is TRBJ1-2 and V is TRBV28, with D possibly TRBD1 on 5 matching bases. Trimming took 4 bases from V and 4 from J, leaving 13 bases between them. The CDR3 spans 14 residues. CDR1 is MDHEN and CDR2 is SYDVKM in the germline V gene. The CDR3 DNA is TGTGCCAGCAGTTCGGGGGTTAGGGGCTATGGCTACACCTTC. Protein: CASSSGVRGYGYTF.

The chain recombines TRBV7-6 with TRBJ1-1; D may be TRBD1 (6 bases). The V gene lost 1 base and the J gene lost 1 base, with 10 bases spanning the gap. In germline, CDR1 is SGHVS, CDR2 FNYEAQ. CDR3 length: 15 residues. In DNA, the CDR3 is TGTGCCAGCAGCTTAGTTGCGGACAGGAACACTGAAGCTTTCTTT. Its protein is CASSLVADRNTEAFF.

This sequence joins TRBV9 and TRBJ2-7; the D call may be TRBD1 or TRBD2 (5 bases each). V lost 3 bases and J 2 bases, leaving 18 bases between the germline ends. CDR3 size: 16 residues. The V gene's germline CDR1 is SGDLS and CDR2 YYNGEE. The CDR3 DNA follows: TGTGCCAGCAGCGCAGGACCCGGGACGCTAACCTACGAGCAGTACTTC. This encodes CASSAGPGTLTYEQYF.

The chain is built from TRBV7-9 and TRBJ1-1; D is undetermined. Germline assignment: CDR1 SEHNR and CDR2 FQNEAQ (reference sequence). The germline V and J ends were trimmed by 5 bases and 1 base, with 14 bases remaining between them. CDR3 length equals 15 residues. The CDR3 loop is CASSPRSRPNTEAFF. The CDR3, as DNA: TGTGCCAGCAGCCCTCGGAGCAGGCCGAACACTGAAGCTTTCTTT.

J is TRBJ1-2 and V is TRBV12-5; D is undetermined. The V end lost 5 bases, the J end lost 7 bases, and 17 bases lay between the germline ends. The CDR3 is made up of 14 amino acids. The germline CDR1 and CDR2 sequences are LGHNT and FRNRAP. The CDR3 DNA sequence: TGTGCTAGTGGTCCTCGGACTTCTGCTGGTGGCTACACCTTC. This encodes CASGPRTSAGGYTF.

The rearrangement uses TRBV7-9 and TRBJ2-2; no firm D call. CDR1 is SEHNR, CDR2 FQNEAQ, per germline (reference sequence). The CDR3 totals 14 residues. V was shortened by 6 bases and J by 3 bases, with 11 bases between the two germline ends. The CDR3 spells CASRPIQDTGELFF. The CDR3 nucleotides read TGTGCCAGCAGGCCCATACAAGACACCGGGGAGCTGTTTTTT. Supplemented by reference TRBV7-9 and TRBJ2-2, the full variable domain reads DTGVSQNPRHKITKRGQNVTFRCDPISEHNRLYWYRQTLGQGPEFLTYFQNEAQLEKSRLLSDRFSAERPKGSFSTLEIQRTEQGDSAMYLCASRPIQDTGELFFGEGSRLTVL.

CDR3 coding DNA: TGTGCCAGCAGCTTAGGGCCCGCAGACGAGCAGTACTTC. Amino acids: CASSLGPADEQYF. V usage is TRBV11-2 and J usage is TRBJ2-7; D call uncertain. The V and J ends lost 1 base and 5 bases respectively, with 9 bases between them. The germline gives CDR1 SGHAT, CDR2 FQNNGV. The CDR3 extends over 13 amino acids.

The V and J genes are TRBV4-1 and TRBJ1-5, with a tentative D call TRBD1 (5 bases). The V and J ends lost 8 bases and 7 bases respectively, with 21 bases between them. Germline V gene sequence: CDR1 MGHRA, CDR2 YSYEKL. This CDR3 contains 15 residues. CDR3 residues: CASGDGEGAGQPQHF. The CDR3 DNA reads TGCGCCAGCGGAGACGGGGAAGGGGCAGGGCAGCCCCAGCATTTT.

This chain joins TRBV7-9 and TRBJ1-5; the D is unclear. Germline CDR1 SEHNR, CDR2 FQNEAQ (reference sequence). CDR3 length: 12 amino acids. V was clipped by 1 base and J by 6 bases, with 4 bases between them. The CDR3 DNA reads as TGTGCCAGCAGCTTAGGTAGTCAGCCCCAGCATTTT. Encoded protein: CASSLGSQPQHF.

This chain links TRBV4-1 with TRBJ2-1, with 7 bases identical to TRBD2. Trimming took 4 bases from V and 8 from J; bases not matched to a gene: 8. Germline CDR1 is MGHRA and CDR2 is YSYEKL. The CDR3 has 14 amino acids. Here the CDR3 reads CASSLRTSDDEQFF. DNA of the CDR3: TGCGCCAGCAGCCTCCGGACTAGTGATGATGAGCAGTTCTTC.